This T cell receptor beta chain was sequenced during a study of OX40 agonist ivuxolimab in advanced cancers. Per germline, CDR1 LNHNV and CDR2 YYDKDF (reference sequence). Trimming removed 2 bases from V and 2 bases from J, with 6 bases in between. This CDR3 is built from 14 residues. Measured with immunoSEQ multiplex PCR; TCRdb has only the in-frame clones, and not every one. Of some 59,000 clones listed, roughly 87% are singletons. Sequencing used CD4+ or CD8+ T cells sorted from blood, obtained in a trial of the OX40 agonist ivuxolimab. The receptor comes from an adult with an advanced solid tumor such as melanoma, head and neck, liver or kidney cancer. This chain uses TRBV15 with TRBJ2-2; D gene unclear. The CDR3 loop is CATSRQTNTGELFF. In DNA, the CDR3 is TGTGCCACCAGCAGACAGACTAACACCGGGGAGCTGTTTTTT.